The 10 T cell receptor beta chains presented below share a single source sample, sequenced in a study of blood T cell repertoires in COVID-19. Assay: immunoSEQ multiplex PCR; the TCRdb copy retains only in-frame clones and omits some. In the table there are roughly 120,000 clones, roughly 80% of which are singletons. Sequenced: peripheral blood. The receptors stem from a man between 65 and 80 years old with acute or convalescent COVID-19.

This chain links TRBV5-6 with TRBJ1-2, with D hard to call. The CDR3 covers 14 residues. Trimming cost V 2 bases and J 4 bases, with 12 bases left between them. Germline V lookup: CDR1 SGHDT, CDR2 YYEEEE. In DNA form, the CDR3 reads TGTGCCAGCAGCTTTTCTGGCACTACCTATGGCTACACCTTC. It specifies CASSFSGTTYGYTF.

J is TRBJ1-2 and V is TRBV28; D not certain. V lost 3 bases, J lost 8 bases, and 7 bases lay in between. This CDR3 contains 11 residues. Looked up from germline, CDR1 is MDHEN and CDR2 is SYDVKM. The CDR3 nucleotides are TGTGCCAGCAGTTTGTCGAGGGGCTACACCTTC. Translating it yields CASSLSRGYTF.

V and J are TRBV7-9 and TRBJ2-1, with 8 bases fitting TRBD1. Trimming cost V 3 bases and J 9 bases; bases outside gene matches: 10. The germline CDR1 and CDR2 sequences are SEHNR and FQNEAQ (reference sequence). The CDR3 length is 15 residues. The CDR3 DNA sequence: TGTGCCAGCAGCTTGAAAGGACAGGGTTTCGGTGAGCAGTTCTTC. It translates to CASSLKGQGFGEQFF.

This rearrangement joins TRBV5-1 to TRBJ2-1; 11 bases are shared with TRBD1. The germline V gene has CDR1 SGHRS and CDR2 YFSETQ. J gave up 7 bases and V 7 bases, and 4 bases lay outside the gene matches. The CDR3 consists of 13 residues. The CDR3 reads CASGRDRGNEQFF. CDR3 bases: TGCGCCAGCGGCCGGGACAGGGGGAATGAGCAGTTCTTC. Combining the CDR3 with reference TRBV5-1 and TRBJ2-1 gives the whole variable domain KAGVTQTPRYLIKTRGQQVTLSCSPISGHRSVSWYQQTPGQGLQFLFEYFSETQRNKGNFPGRFSGRQFSNSRSEMNVSTLELGDSALYLCASGRDRGNEQFFGPGTRLTVL.

J is TRBJ2-3 and V is TRBV30; TRBD2 agrees at 8 bases. Trimming at V came to 0 bases and at J to 5 bases, leaving 4 bases not matched to a gene. Germline loops: CDR1 GTSNPN, CDR2 SVGIG (reference sequence). The CDR3 runs 14 residues. The CDR3 is CAWSVNAGGDTQYF. CDR3 bases: TGTGCCTGGAGTGTGAATGCGGGGGGAGATACGCAGTATTTT.

J is TRBJ2-7 and V is TRBV6-6; D is perhaps TRBD2 (5 bases). Deletions cut 6 bases from V and 6 bases from J, with 12 bases between. In germline, CDR1 is MNHNY, CDR2 SVGAGI (reference sequence). The CDR3 length is 12 residues. CDR3 nucleotide sequence: TGTGCCAGCAGACCTACTAGGTCCGAGCAGTACTTC. Its translation: CASRPTRSEQYF.

This chain links TRBV6-2 or TRBV6-3 with TRBJ2-7, with 10 positions matching TRBD1. Trimming took 2 bases from V and 4 from J; bases not matched to a gene: 5. The length of the CDR3 is 15 residues. Germline values: CDR1 MNHEY, CDR2 SVGEGT. The DNA of the CDR3 is TGTGCCAGCAGTTACCCGGGACAGGGGTTTTACGAGCAGTACTTC. This encodes CASSYPGQGFYEQYF.

A remark on this clone: A read error may produce the germline difference seen at one junction end. The rearrangement links TRBV7-2 to TRBJ1-1; D perhaps matches TRBD1 (5 bases). The CDR3 consists of 14 residues. Germline V gene sequence: CDR1 SGHTA, CDR2 FQGNSA. For the CDR3, the DNA is TGTGCCAGCAGCCTAGCGACAGAGAACACTGAAGCTTTCTTT. This sequence encodes CASSLATENTEAFF.

As to this clone: Its ends do not fully match the called genes, so a read error is possible. V is TRBV13 and J is TRBJ2-5; D is unclear. This CDR3 spans 14 amino acids. In germline, CDR1 is PRHDT, CDR2 FYEKMQ (reference sequence). Here the CDR3 DNA reads TGTGCCAGCAGCTTAGGCCGGAACAGCTTCGTGTCCCACTTC. The encoded protein is CASSLGRNSFVSHF.

The rearrangement uses TRBV19 and TRBJ2-7; 8 nucleotides align to TRBD2. The CDR3 is 16 amino acids. Germline-derived CDR1 and CDR2 are LNHDA and SQIVND (reference sequence). Unmatched junction bases numbered 8, after V lost 4 bases and J lost 0 bases. The CDR3 DNA is TGTGCCAGTAGTACTAGACTAGCGCAAAACTCCTACGAGCAGTACTTC. It encodes CASSTRLAQNSYEQYF.